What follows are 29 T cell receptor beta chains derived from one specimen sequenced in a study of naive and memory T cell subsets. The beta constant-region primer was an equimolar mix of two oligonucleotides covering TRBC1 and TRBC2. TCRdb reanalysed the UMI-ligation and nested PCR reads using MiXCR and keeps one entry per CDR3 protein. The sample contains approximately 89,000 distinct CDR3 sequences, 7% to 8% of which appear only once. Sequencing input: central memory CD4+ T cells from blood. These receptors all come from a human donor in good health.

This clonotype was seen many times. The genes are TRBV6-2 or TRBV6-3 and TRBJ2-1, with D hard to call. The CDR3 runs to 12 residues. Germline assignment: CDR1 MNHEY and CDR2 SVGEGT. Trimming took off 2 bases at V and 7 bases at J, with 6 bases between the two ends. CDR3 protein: CASSYRSNEQFF. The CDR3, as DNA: TGTGCCAGCAGTTACCGTAGTAATGAGCAGTTCTTC.

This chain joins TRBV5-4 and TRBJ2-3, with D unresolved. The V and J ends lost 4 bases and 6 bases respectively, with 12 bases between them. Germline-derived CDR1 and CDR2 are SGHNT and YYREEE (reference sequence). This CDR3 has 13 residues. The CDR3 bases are TGTGCCAGCAGCCCCAAAGACCTCGATACGCAGTATTTT. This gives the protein CASSPKDLDTQYF.

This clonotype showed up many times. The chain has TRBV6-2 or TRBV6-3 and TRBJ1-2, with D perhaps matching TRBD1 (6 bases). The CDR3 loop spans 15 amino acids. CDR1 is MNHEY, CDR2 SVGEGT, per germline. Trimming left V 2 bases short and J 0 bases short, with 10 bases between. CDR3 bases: TGTGCCAGCAGTTACAACCGACAGGCTAACTATGGCTACACCTTC. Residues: CASSYNRQANYGYTF.

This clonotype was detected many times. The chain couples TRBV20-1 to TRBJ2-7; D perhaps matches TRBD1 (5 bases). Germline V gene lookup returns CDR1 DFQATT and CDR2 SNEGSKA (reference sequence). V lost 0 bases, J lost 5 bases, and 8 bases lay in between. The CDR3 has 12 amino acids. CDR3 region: CSARDTRDEQYF. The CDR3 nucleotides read TGCAGTGCTAGAGATACCAGGGACGAGCAGTACTTC.

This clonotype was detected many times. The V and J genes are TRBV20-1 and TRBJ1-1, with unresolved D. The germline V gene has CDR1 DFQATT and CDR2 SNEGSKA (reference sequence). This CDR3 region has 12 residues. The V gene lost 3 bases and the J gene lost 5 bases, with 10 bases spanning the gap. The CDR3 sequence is CSARLGWTEAFF. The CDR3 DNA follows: TGCAGTGCTAGGTTAGGGTGGACTGAAGCTTTCTTT.

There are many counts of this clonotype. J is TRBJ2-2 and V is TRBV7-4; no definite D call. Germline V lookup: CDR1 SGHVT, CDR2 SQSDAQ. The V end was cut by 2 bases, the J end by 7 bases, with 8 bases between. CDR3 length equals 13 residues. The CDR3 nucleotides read TGTGCCAGCAGCTTACGCGTTGTCGGGGAGCTGTTTTTT. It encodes CASSLRVVGELFF.

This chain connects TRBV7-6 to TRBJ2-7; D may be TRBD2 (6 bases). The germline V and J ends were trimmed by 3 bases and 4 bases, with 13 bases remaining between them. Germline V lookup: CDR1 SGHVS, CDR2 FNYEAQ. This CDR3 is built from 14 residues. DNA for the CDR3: TGTGCCAGCAGCTTGGGCCTCGGAGGGTACGAGCAGTACTTC. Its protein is CASSLGLGGYEQYF.

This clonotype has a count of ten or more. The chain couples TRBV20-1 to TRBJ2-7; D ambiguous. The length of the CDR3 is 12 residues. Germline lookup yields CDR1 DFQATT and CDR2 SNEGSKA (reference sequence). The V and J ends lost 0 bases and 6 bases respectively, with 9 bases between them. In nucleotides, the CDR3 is TGCAGTGCTAGAGATCAGTCGCGCGAGCAGTACTTC. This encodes CSARDQSREQYF.

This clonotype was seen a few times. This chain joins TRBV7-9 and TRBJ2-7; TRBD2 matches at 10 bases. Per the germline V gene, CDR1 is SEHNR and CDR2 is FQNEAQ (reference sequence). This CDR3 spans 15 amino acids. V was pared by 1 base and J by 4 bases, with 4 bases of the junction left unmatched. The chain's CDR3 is CASSLVTSGDYEQYF. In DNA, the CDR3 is TGTGCCAGCAGCTTAGTAACTAGCGGGGATTACGAGCAGTACTTC.

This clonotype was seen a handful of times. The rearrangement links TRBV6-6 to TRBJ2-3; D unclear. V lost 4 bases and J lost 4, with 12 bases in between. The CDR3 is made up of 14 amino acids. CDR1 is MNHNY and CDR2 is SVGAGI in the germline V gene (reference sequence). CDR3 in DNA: TGTGCCAGCAGTTTTGACCACGGCGCAGATACGCAGTATTTT. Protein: CASSFDHGADTQYF.

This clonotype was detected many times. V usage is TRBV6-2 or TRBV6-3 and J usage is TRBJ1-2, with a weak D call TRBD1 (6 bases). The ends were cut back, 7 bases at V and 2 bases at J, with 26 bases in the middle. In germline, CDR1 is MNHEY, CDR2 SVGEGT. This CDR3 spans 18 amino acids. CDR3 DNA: TGTGCCAGCACCCCCCTTGGAACCGGGACACGAGAGAACTATGGCTACACCTTC. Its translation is CASTPLGTGTRENYGYTF.

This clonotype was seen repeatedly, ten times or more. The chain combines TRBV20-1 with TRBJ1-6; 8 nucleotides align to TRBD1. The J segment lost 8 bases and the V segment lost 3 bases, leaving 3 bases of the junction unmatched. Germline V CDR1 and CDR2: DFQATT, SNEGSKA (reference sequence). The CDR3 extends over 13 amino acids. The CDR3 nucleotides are TGCAGTGCTAGTTTACAGGGGGATTCACCCCTCCACTTT. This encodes CSASLQGDSPLHF.

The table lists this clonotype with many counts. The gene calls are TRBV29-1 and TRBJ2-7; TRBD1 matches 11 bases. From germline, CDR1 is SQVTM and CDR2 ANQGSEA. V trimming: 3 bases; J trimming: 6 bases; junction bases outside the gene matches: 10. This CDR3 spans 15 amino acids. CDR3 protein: CSVEKDRGQAGEQYF. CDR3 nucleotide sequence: TGCAGCGTTGAGAAGGACAGGGGGCAAGCTGGCGAGCAGTACTTC.

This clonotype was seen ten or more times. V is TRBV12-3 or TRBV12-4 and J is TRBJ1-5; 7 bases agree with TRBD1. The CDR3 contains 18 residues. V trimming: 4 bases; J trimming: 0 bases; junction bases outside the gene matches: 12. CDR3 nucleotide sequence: TGTGCCAGCAGTTCGAGGACAGGCGATCTTTATAGCAATCAGCCCCAGCATTTT. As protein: CASSSRTGDLYSNQPQHF.

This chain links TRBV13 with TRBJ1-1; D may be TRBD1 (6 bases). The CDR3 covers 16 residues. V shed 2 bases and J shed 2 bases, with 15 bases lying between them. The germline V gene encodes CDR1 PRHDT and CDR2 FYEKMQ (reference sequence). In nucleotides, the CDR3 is TGTGCCAGCAGCTTAAGGGGGGACATGGGCAACACTGAAGCTTTCTTT. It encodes CASSLRGDMGNTEAFF.

The CDR3, as DNA: TGTGCCAGCAGCTTGTACACTGAAGCTTTCTTT. It yields the protein CASSLYTEAFF. The chain uses TRBV5-6 and TRBJ1-1; D is ambiguous. CDR3 length equals 11 residues. CDR1 is SGHDT and CDR2 is YYEEEE in the germline V gene. The V and J ends lost 1 base and 3 bases respectively, with 1 base between them.

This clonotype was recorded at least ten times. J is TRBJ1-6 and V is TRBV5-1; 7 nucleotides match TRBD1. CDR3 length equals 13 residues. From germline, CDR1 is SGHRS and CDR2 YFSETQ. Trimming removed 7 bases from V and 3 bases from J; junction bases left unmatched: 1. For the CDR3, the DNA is TGCGCCAGCCGGGACAGCTATAATTCACCCCTCCACTTT. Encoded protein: CASRDSYNSPLHF.

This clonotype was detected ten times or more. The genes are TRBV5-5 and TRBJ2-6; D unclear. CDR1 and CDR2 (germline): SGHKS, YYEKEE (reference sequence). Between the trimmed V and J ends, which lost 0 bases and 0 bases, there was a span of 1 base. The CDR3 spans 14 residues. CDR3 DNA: TGTGCCAGCAGCTTGGTCTCTGGGGCCAACGTCCTGACTTTC. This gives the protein CASSLVSGANVLTF. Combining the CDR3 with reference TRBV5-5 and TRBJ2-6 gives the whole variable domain DAGVTQSPTHLIKTRGQQVTLRCSPISGHKSVSWYQQVLGQGPQFIFQYYEKEERGRGNFPDRFSARQFPNYSSELNVNALLLGDSALYLCASSLVSGANVLTFGAGSRLTVL.

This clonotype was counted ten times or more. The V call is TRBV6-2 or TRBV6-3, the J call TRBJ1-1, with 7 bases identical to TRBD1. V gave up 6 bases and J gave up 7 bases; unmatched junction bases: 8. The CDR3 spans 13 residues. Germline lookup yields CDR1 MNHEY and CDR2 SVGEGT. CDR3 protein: CASRFTGTVEAFF. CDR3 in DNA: TGTGCCAGCAGGTTTACCGGGACAGTTGAAGCTTTCTTT.

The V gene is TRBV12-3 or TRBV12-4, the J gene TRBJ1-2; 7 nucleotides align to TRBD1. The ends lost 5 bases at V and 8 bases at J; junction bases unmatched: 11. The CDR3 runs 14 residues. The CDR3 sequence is CASSTATGIRGYTF. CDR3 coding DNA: TGTGCCAGCAGTACCGCGACAGGGATTCGAGGCTACACCTTC.

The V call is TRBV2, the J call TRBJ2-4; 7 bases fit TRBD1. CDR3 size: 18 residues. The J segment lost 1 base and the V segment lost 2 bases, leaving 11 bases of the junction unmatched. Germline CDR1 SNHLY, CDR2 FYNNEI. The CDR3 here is CASSETGASLGAKNIQYF. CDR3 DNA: TGTGCCAGCAGTGAAACAGGGGCATCACTTGGGGCCAAAAACATTCAGTACTTC.

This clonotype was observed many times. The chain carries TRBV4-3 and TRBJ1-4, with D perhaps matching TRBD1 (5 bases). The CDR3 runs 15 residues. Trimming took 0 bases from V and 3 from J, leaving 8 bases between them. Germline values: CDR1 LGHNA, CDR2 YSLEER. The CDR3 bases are TGCGCCAGCAGCCAAGAGGGGCAGGCTAATGAAAAACTGTTTTTT. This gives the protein CASSQEGQANEKLFF.

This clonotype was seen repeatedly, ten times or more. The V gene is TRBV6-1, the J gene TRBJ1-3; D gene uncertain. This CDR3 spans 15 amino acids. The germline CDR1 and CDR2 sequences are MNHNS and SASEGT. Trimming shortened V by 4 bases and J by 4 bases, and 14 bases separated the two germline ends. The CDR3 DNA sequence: TGTGCCAGCAGTGGCGGACTAATCCCGGGAAACACCATATATTTT. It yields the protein CASSGGLIPGNTIYF.

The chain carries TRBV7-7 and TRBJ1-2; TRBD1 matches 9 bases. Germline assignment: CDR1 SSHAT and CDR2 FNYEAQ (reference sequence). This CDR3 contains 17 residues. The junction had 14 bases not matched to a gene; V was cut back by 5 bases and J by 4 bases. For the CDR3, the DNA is TGTGCCAGCAGCCCAGAAGAACCGGGACAGGGCTGCTATGGCTACACCTTC. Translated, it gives CASSPEEPGQGCYGYTF.

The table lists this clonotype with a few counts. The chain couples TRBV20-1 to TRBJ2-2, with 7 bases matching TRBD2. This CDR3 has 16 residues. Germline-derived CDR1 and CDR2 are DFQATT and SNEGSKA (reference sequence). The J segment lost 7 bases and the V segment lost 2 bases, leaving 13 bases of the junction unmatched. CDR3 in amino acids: CSARPWTSGSNGELFF. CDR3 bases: TGCAGTGCTAGACCCTGGACTAGTGGCTCTAACGGGGAGCTGTTTTTT.

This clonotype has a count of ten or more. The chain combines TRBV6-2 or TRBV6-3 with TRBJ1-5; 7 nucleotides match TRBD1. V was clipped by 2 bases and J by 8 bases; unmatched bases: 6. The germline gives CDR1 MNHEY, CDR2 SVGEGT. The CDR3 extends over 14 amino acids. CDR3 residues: CASSYRGGVEPQHF. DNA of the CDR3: TGTGCCAGCAGTTACCGAGGGGGCGTTGAGCCCCAGCATTTT.

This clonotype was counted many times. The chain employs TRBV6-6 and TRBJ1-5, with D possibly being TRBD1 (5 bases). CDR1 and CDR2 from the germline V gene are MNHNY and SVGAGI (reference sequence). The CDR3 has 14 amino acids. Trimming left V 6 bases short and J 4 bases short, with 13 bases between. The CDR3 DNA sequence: TGTGCCAGCAGACCAGACAGCTTTAATCAGCCCCAGCATTTT. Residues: CASRPDSFNQPQHF.

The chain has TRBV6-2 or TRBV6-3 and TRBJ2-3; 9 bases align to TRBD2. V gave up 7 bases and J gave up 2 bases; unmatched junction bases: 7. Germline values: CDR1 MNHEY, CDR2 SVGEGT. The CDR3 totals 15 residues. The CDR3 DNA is TGTGCCAGCAAGGGCGGGAGGGCCATCACAGATACGCAGTATTTT. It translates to CASKGGRAITDTQYF.

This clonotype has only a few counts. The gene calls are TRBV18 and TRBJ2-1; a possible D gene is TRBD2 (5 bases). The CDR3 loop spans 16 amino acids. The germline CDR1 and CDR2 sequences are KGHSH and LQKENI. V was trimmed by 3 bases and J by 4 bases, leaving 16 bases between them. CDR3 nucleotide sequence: TGTGCCAGCTCACCCGAACCCGGGATCCGTTACAATGAGCAGTTCTTC. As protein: CASSPEPGIRYNEQFF.